This T cell receptor beta chain was sequenced for a study of shared clonotypes between healthy human individuals. Study-wide background: Each donor contributed plates that comprised three CD4 naive, three CD4 memory, two CD8 naive and one CD8 memory. Regarding the study as a whole: Represented genetic and exposure-history diversity was restricted by having few donors.

Profiled with immunoSEQ multiplex PCR; TCRdb holds only in-frame clones, not every one. Here the sample spans some 240,000 clones, 65% being singletons. Trimming stripped 4 bases from V and 8 bases from J, with 18 bases between. CDR1 is SGHRS, CDR2 YFSETQ, per germline. The CDR3 is made up of 14 amino acids. A note on this clone: Its specificity is unknown. A far bigger clonotype differs at one base, so this is likely a read error.

Adults of Caucasian background living in Nashville, Tennessee made up all donors. In the CD4+ fraction, cells were divided into CD45RA+ naive and CD45RA-negative memory subsets. The specimen was memory CD4+ T cells sorted from blood. The subset is: CD45RA-negative fraction. The J gene is TRBJ1-2, the V gene TRBV5-1, with a tentative D call TRBD1 (6 bases). The origin of this receptor is a young man in good health. DNA of the CDR3: TGCGCCAGCAGCGTGGGGGGCGCGGGTGAAGGCTACACCTTC. Translation: CASSVGGAGEGYTF.